This TCR beta chain was retrieved from a study of blood T cell repertoires in COVID-19. Overall study: Both acute and convalescent COVID-19 samples were obtained from the United States, Italy and Spain. The cDNA or gDNA used as material had been derived from T cells, B-cell-depleted T cells, or PBMCs.

This clone was detected only once. V shed 7 bases and J 5 bases; nucleotides not matched to a gene: 7. This CDR3 region has 14 residues. CDR1 SNHLY and CDR2 FYNNEI come from the germline V gene. Authors' processing steps: It was from reference gene primer amplification that nucleated cell counts were estimated. The repertoire was sequenced with immunoSEQ multiplex PCR; TCRdb's copy has only in-frame clones and lacks some. V, J and clone size derive from that table, while D and trimming were established from the DNA sequence. The sample gives more than 85,000 clones, approximately 82% of which show up once; about 3.7% is in the top ten.

V and J are TRBV2 and TRBJ2-3; 9 bases are shared with TRBD2. The TCR comes from a woman aged 80 or older with acute or convalescent COVID-19. Sequences were obtained from peripheral blood. CDR3 protein: CASKKRGVGDTQYF. In DNA form, the CDR3 reads TGTGCCAGCAAAAAGCGGGGGGTGGGAGATACGCAGTATTTT.